This T cell receptor beta chain originates from a study of shared clonotypes between healthy human individuals. V was pared by 3 bases and J by 2 bases, with 12 bases of the junction left unmatched. The CDR3 contains 17 residues. Germline V CDR1 and CDR2: SGHDT, YYEEEE. Only CD45RO-negative cells positively selected for CCR7 counted as naive CD8 cells, so terminally differentiated effector memory CD45RA+ cells were excluded. Assay used: immunoSEQ multiplex PCR; TCRdb lists only in-frame clones, some missing. This table has about 820,000 clones, nearly 95% appearing once. Sequencing was carried out using naive CD8+ T cells sorted from blood. V usage is TRBV5-6 and J usage is TRBJ2-3; 7 positions agree with TRBD2. The clonotype comes from a man aged 25-45 years in good health. CDR3 sequence reads: CASSSTTSRDLTDTQYF. The DNA for the CDR3 is TGTGCCAGCAGCTCGACGACTAGCAGGGATCTCACAGATACGCAGTATTTT.